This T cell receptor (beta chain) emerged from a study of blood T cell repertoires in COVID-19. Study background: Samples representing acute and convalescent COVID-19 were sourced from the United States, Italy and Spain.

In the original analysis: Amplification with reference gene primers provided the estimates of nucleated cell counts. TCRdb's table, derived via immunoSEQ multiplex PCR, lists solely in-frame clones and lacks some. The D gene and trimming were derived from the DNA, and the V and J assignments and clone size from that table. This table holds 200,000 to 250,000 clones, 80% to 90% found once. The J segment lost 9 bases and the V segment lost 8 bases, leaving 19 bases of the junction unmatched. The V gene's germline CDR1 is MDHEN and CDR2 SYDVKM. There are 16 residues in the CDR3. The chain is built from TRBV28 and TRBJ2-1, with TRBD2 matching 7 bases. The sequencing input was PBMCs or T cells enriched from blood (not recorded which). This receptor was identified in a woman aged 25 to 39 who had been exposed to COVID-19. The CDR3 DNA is TGTGCCAGCGCCCGGGGGAGGGAGCGGCGATTGGGTGAGCAGTTCTTC. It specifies CASARGRERRLGEQFF.